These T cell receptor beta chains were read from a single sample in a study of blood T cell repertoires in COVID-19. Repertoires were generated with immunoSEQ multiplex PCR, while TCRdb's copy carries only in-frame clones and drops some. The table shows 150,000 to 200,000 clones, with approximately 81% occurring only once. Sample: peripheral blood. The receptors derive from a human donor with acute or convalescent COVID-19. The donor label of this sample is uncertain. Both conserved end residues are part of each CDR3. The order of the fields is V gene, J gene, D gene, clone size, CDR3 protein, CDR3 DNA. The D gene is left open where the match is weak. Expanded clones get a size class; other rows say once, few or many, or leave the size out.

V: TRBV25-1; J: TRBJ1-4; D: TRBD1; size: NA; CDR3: CASSEYTGGDEKLFF; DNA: TGTGCCAGCAGTGAATATACAGGGGGGGACGAAAAACTGTTTTTT
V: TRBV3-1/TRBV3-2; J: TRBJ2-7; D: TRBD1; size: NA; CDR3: CASSQDQDRGLPKADYEQYF; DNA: TGTGCCAGCAGCCAAGATCAAGACAGGGGTCTACCAAAAGCCGACTACGAGCAGTACTTC
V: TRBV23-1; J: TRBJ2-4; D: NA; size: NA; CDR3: CASNVGQCIQYF; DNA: TGCGCCAGCAATGTCGGACAGTGCATTCAGTACTTC
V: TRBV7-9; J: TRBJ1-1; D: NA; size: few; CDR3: CASSLQGRTEAFF; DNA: TGTGCCAGCAGCTTACAGGGTAGGACTGAAGCTTTCTTT
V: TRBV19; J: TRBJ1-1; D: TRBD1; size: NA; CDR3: CASVGTGWTEAFF; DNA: TGTGCCAGTGTTGGGACAGGGTGGACTGAAGCTTTCTTT
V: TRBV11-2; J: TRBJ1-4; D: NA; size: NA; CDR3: CASSFGRGAATNEKLFF; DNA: TGTGCCAGCAGCTTCGGACGGGGGGCCGCAACTAATGAAAAACTGTTTTTT
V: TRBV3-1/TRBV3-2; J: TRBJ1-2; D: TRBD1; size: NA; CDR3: CASSAAGTGANYGYTF; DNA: TGTGCCAGCAGCGCCGCGGGGACAGGTGCTAACTATGGCTACACCTTC
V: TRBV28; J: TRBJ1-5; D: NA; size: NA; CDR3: CASSLMGPLQPQHF; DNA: TGTGCCAGCAGTTTAATGGGGCCGCTCCAGCCCCAGCATTTT
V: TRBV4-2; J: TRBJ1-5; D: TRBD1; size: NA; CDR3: CASSQDYDRGGWQPQHF; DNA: TGTGCCAGCAGCCAAGACTACGACAGGGGAGGGTGGCAGCCCCAGCATTTT
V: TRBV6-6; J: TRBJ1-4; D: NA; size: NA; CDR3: CASTRERANEKLFF; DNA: TGTGCCAGCACTCGGGAGAGAGCTAATGAAAAACTGTTTTTT
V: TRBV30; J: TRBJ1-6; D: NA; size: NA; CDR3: CAWKQVLPTNSPLHF; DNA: TGTGCCTGGAAGCAGGTCCTACCCACTAATTCACCCCTCCACTTT
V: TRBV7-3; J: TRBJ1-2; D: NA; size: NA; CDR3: CASSLIDGRVSGYTF; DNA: TGTGCCAGCAGCCTAATAGACGGGAGGGTTTCTGGCTACACCTTC
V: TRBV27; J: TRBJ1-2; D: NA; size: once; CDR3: CASSLSRGGGNGYTF; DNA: TGTGCCAGCAGTTTATCTAGGGGCGGGGGTAATGGCTACACCTTC
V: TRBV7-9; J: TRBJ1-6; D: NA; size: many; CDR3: CASSLALGAYSPLHF; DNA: TGTGCCAGCAGCTTAGCTCTGGGGGCATATTCACCCCTCCACTTT
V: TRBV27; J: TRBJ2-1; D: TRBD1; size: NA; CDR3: CASSLVTGAYNEQFF; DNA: TGTGCCAGCAGTTTAGTCACAGGGGCCTACAATGAGCAGTTCTTC
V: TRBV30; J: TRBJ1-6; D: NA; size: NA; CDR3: CAWSLQGGSPLHF; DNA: TGTGCCTGGAGTTTGCAGGGAGGATCACCCCTCCACTTT
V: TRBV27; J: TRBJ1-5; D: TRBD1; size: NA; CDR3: CASSLGQGNQPQHF; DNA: TGTGCCAGCAGTTTAGGACAGGGCAATCAGCCCCAGCATTTT
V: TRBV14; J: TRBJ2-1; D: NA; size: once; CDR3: CATTIWGGSYNEQFF; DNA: TGTGCCACCACAATTTGGGGCGGATCCTACAATGAGCAGTTCTTC
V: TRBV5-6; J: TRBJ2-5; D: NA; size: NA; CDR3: CASSLWPQETQYF; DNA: TGTGCCAGCAGCTTGTGGCCACAAGAGACCCAGTACTTC
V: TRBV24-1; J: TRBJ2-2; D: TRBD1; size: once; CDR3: CATSNGQGATGELFF; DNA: TGTGCCACCTCGAACGGACAGGGCGCTACCGGGGAGCTGTTTTTT
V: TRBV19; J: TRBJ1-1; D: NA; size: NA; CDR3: CASRPQGRMLRTEAFF; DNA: TGTGCCAGTAGACCACAGGGTCGGATGCTTAGGACTGAAGCTTTCTTT
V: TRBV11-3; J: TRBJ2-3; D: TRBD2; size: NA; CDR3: CASSSRTRSTDTQYF; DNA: TGTGCCAGCAGCTCCCGGACTAGGAGCACAGATACGCAGTATTTT
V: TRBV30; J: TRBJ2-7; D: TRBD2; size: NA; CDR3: CAWSLTKRGLSLYEQYF; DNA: TGTGCCTGGAGTCTCACTAAGCGGGGGCTTTCCCTCTACGAGCAGTACTTC
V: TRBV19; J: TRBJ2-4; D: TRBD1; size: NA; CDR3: CASSLDRGNAKNIQYF; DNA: TGTGCCAGTAGTCTCGACAGGGGAAATGCCAAAAACATTCAGTACTTC
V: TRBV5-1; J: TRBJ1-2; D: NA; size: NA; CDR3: CASSFQVLYGYTF; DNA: TGCGCCAGCAGCTTCCAGGTTCTCTATGGCTACACCTTC
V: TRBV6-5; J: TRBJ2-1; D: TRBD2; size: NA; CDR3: CASSGLAGNEQFF; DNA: TGTGCCAGCAGCGGACTAGCTGGTAATGAGCAGTTCTTC
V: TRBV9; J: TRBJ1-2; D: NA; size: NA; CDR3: CASRTDVYGYTF; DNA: TGTGCCAGCAGGACAGACGTATATGGCTACACCTTC
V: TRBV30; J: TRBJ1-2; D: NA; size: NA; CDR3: CAWSVTGNYGYTF; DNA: TGTGCCTGGAGTGTAACAGGGAACTATGGCTACACCTTC
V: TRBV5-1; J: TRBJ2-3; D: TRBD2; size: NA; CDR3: CASSVLAGGTDTQYF; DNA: TGCGCCAGCAGCGTCTTAGCGGGGGGGACAGATACGCAGTATTTT
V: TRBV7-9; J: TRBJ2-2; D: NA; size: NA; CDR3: CASSTRDWGTGELFF; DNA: TGTGCCAGCAGCACCCGGGACTGGGGGACCGGGGAGCTGTTTTTT
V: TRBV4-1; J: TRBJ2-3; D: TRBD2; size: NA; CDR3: CASSQNGLAGTDTQYF; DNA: TGCGCCAGCAGCCAAAACGGCCTAGCGGGCACAGATACGCAGTATTTT
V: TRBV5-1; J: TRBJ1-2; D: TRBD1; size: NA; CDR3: CASSLGGQGNYGYTF; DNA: TGCGCCAGCAGCTTGGGTGGACAGGGTAACTATGGCTACACCTTC
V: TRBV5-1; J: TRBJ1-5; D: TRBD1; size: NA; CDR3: CASSPWTGENQPQHF; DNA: TGCGCCAGCAGCCCGTGGACAGGCGAGAATCAGCCCCAGCATTTT
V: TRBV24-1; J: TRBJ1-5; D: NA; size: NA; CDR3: CATSDNRANQPQHF; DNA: TGTGCCACCAGTGACAACAGGGCAAATCAGCCCCAGCATTTT
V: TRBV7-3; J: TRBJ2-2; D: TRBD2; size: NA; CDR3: CASSLTTSRNTGELFF; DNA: TGTGCCAGCAGCTTAACGACTAGCAGAAACACCGGGGAGCTGTTTTTT
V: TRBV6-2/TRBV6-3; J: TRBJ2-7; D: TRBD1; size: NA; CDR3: CASSQILGTGGASEDEQYF; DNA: TGTGCCAGCAGTCAGATCCTGGGGACAGGGGGCGCTTCGGAGGACGAGCAGTACTTC
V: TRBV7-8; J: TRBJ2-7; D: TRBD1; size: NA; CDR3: CASSLPTGSVAYEQYF; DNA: TGTGCCAGCAGCTTACCGACAGGGAGCGTCGCCTACGAGCAGTACTTC
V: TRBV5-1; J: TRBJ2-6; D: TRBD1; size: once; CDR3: CASSGGQGDSGANVLTF; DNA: TGCGCCAGCAGCGGGGGACAGGGCGACTCTGGGGCCAACGTCCTGACTTTC
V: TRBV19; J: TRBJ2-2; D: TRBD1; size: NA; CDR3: CASSQRTGAHLNTGELFF; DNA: TGTGCCAGTAGTCAGAGGACAGGGGCTCACTTGAACACCGGGGAGCTGTTTTTT
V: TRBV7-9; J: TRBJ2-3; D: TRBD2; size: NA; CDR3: CASSRTSGNTDTQYF; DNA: TGTGCCAGCAGCCGGACTAGCGGGAACACAGATACGCAGTATTTT
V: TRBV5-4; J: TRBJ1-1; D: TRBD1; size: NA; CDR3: CASSSADRGGTEAFF; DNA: TGTGCCAGCAGCTCGGCCGACAGGGGAGGGACTGAAGCTTTCTTT
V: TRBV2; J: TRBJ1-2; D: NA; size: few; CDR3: CASSLNLGARYGYTF; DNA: TGTGCCAGCAGCCTCAACCTCGGAGCGAGGTATGGCTACACCTTC
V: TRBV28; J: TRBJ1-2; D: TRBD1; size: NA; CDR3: CASTKGGQGNYGYTF; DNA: TGTGCCAGCACTAAAGGGGGACAGGGGAACTATGGCTACACCTTC
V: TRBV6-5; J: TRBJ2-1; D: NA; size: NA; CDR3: CASSQRDEQFF; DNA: TGTGCCAGCAGCCAACGGGATGAGCAGTTCTTC
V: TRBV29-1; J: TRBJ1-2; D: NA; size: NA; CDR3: CSAQDSGSTF; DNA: TGCAGCGCCCAGGACTCAGGAAGCACCTTC
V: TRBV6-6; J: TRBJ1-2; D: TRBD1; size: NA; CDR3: CASSPQGQNGYTF; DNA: TGTGCCAGCAGTCCCCAGGGACAGAATGGCTACACCTTC
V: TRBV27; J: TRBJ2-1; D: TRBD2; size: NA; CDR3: CASSFLGTSGDLDNEQFF; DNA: TGTGCCAGCAGTTTCCTCGGGACTAGCGGGGACTTGGACAATGAGCAGTTCTTC
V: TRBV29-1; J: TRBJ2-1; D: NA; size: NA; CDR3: CSVERGSRGQFF; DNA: TGCAGCGTTGAGAGGGGGAGTAGAGGGCAGTTCTTC
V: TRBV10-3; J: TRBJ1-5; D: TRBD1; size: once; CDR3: CAISADRSGQPQHF; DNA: TGTGCCATCAGTGCGGACAGGAGCGGCCAGCCCCAGCATTTT
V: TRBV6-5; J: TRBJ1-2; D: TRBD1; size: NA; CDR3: CASTRTGLNYGYTF; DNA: TGTGCCAGCACCCGGACAGGGCTTAACTATGGCTACACCTTC
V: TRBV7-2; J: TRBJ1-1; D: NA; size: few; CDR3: CASSQIGGNTEAFF; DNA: TGTGCCAGCAGCCAAATCGGGGGGAACACTGAAGCTTTCTTT
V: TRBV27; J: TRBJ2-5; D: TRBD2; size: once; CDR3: CASSLRLAGGTQYF; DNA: TGTGCCAGCAGTTTAAGACTAGCGGGGGGGACCCAGTACTTC
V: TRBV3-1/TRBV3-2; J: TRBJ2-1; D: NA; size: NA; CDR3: CASRSTDVSYNEQFF; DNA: TGTGCCAGCAGGTCTACAGACGTTTCCTACAATGAGCAGTTCTTC
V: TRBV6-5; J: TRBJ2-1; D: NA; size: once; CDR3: CASSYNVGDNEQFF; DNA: TGTGCCAGCAGTTATAATGTAGGGGACAATGAGCAGTTCTTC
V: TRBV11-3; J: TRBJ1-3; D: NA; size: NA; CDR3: CASSLGGIGNTIYF; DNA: TGTGCCAGCAGCCTGGGGGGTATTGGAAACACCATATATTTT
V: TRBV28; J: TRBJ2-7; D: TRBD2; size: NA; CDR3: CASSPRGGRGAFSYEQYF; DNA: TGTGCCAGCAGCCCCCGAGGAGGGCGGGGGGCCTTCTCCTACGAGCAGTACTTC